This entry features one T cell receptor beta chain sequence. The junction does not match germline at one end; this may be a read error. This record comes from a study of metastatic and nonmetastatic thyroid tumors. Each patient came to thyroid surgery without any prior treatment (of any kind). Germline V CDR1 and CDR2: MRHNA, SNTAGT. The length of the CDR3 is 16 residues. TCRdb reprocessed the PCR reads via MiXCR. This table holds 50,000 to 65,000 clones, about a sixth found once. J is TRBJ2-2 and V is TRBV6-4; 9 bases map to TRBD2. The source is a female donor with papillary thyroid cancer or a benign thyroid nodule (not recorded which). Some clones in this sample may be carry-over from other donors' samples. Sample: blood. CDR3 bases: TGTGCAAGCAAGAACTTAGCGGGAGAGGGTACCGGGGAGCTGTTTTTT. Translation gives CASKNLAGEGTGELFF.